These 8 T cell receptor beta chains share one sample of origin, sequenced in a study of regulatory T cells in long-lasting Graves disease. Construction of TCR beta libraries relied on iRepertoire HTBI primers and on Arm-PCR targeting CDR3 regions. TCRdb processed the multiplex PCR reads anew with MiXCR; each CDR3 protein has one entry. The table records some 410,000 distinct CDR3 sequences, about 16% of them present only once. Specified time point: newly diagnosed GD, antithyroid drugs for less than 3 months. Researchers made the TCR library from RNA that was extracted from PBMCs. The data were also submitted as part of a second study, on T cells in Graves' hyperthyroidism and ophthalmopathy.

The source was peripheral blood mononuclear cells (PBMCs), collected at new diagnosis, from a patient treated with antithyroid drugs. These receptors originate from a woman aged 25-40 years with Graves disease.

This clonotype was observed at least ten times. The chain carries TRBV5-6 and TRBJ1-4, with no clear D. This CDR3 region has 16 residues. Trimming cost V 1 base and J 8 bases, with 18 bases left between them. Germline lookup yields CDR1 SGHDT and CDR2 YYEEEE. The CDR3 DNA is TGTGCCAGCAGCTTGAGGGTCTTTCCTGGTGGCGAAAAACTGTTTTTT. Residues: CASSLRVFPGGEKLFF.

About this clonotype itself: A single base separates this from a much larger clone, so it may be a read error. The V call is TRBV6-1, the J call TRBJ1-5; the D gene is possibly TRBD1 (5 bases). Germline lookup yields CDR1 MNHNS and CDR2 SASEGT. The CDR3 is 16 residues long. The CDR3 DNA follows: TGTGCCAGCAACTCCGACAGACGTTATAGCAATCAGCCCCAGCGTTTT. This sequence encodes CASNSDRRYSNQPQRF.

This clonotype was seen at least ten times. The V and J genes are TRBV18 and TRBJ1-5; 7 positions match TRBD1. After removal of 4 bases from V and 5 bases from J, the junction contained 8 bases not matched to a gene. The germline V gene encodes CDR1 KGHSH and CDR2 LQKENI. There are 15 residues in the CDR3. In DNA form, the CDR3 reads TGTGCCAGCTCACTAAGACAGGGCCGGGATCAGCCCCAGCATTTT. It translates to CASSLRQGRDQPQHF.

Many counts were recorded for this clonotype. CDR3 region: CASSPPVGGARSSYEQYF. CDR3 coding DNA: TGTGCCAGCTCACCACCGGTCGGCGGGGCGAGGAGCTCCTACGAGCAGTACTTC. This chain connects TRBV18 to TRBJ2-7, with D perhaps TRBD2 (6 bases). The germline V gene encodes CDR1 KGHSH and CDR2 LQKENI. V lost 0 bases to trimming and J lost 0 bases, with 18 bases between them. CDR3 length equals 18 residues.

This clonotype was seen only a few times. The chain has TRBV6-1 and TRBJ2-2; TRBD2 aligns across 8 bases. The J segment lost 5 bases and the V segment lost 8 bases, leaving 10 bases of the junction unmatched. The V gene's germline CDR1 is MNHNS and CDR2 SASEGT. This CDR3 contains 15 residues. The CDR3 sequence: CASLRGGLGTGELFF. For the CDR3, the DNA is TGTGCCAGCCTCCGGGGGGGTCTAGGGACCGGGGAGCTGTTTTTT.

The table lists this clonotype with a count of one. The rearrangement links TRBV5-8 to TRBJ2-2; D is possibly TRBD1 (5 bases). The V and J ends lost 2 bases and 4 bases respectively, with 9 bases between them. The CDR3 contains 14 residues. CDR1 and CDR2 (germline): SGHTS, YDEGEE. The CDR3 region is CASSFLRVTGELFF. The CDR3 coding sequence is TGTGCCAGCAGCTTCCTCAGGGTCACCGGGGAGCTGTTTTTT.

This clonotype was recorded at least ten times. This chain links TRBV3-1 with TRBJ2-1, with TRBD2 as a possible D gene (6 bases). V lost 3 bases, J lost 4 bases, and 16 bases lay in between. Germline V gives CDR1 LGHDT, CDR2 YNNKEL (reference sequence). This CDR3 comprises 16 residues. The chain's CDR3 is CASSQRRIAEYNEQFF. The DNA for the CDR3 is TGTGCCAGCAGCCAGCGTCGGATAGCGGAATACAATGAGCAGTTCTTC.

The sample holds many counts of this clonotype. In nucleotides, the CDR3 is TGTGCCAGCAGTTACGGGACTGGGGGGAATCAGCCCCAGCATTTT. Translation gives CASSYGTGGNQPQHF. The V gene is TRBV6-5, the J gene TRBJ1-5; D is perhaps TRBD1 (5 bases). There are 15 residues in the CDR3. Looked up from germline, CDR1 is MNHEY and CDR2 is SVGAGI. The V end was cut by 2 bases, the J end by 4 bases, with 12 bases between.